This T cell receptor delta chain was documented in a study of γδ T cells in repeated Plasmodium falciparum infection (dated by TCRdb to the early 2020s). For context, the study as a whole: The natural-infection arm enrolled Malian children exposed to intense seasonal malaria transmission and compared the Malian children with Australian children matched for age and gender. Samples from controlled-infection subjects were taken at baseline, just before selected infections, and 21 days after each infection. Roughly 5 malaria-naive U.S. adults underwent four controlled human malaria infections by bites from P. falciparum NF54-infected Anopheles stephensi mosquitoes over 644 days. Malian gammadelta TCR repertoires were analysed cross-sectionally during no-transmission periods and longitudinally across acute febrile malaria episodes. The study examined how repeated Plasmodium falciparum infection shapes the human gammadelta T cell repertoire, using natural infection in Mali and controlled human malaria infection. The paper's findings and limits, for the study overall: Compared with Australian children, Malian children appeared to have Vdelta2-negative gammadelta TCR repertoires that were more clonally expanded, less diverse and less shared. Analysis of inter-individual variability in gammadelta T cell responses was limited by the small size of the controlled-infection cohort. Repeated controlled infections appeared to drive waves of new clonotype selection in Vdelta2-negative, largely Vdelta1+, gammadelta TCR repertoires. Generalizability was limited because the Malian cohort came from a small rural village made up predominantly of one ethnic group. A highly stable polyclonal repertoire over time and infection, with many inter-individual overlapping TCRgamma sequences, was shown by Vgamma9/Vdelta2+ TCR repertoires.

For bulk TCR repertoire analysis, Vgamma9/Vdelta2+ and Vdelta2-negative gammadelta T cell populations were isolated by flow sorting from peripheral blood mononuclear cells. With respect to this clone: Its recognized antigen is unknown. It has no much larger one-base neighbor in the sample; base qualities were not kept.

Via the germline V gene, CDR1 is TSWWSYY and CDR2 QGS. The CDR3 sequence holds 21 residues, the cysteine and phenylalanine included. The entry retains the CDR3 DNA only, 63 bases that are in frame from base 1. The junction shows trimming of 1 base on V and 0 bases on J, plus 27 bases between the germline ends. Library prep was done by multiplex PCR. Reads for this sample came from an Illumina MiSeq. From each sorted gammadelta T cell sample, both TCR gamma (TRG) and TCR delta (TRD) chains were sequenced. Per the original workflow: The repertoire analyses used clonotype tree plots, the accumulated frequency of the top 20 clonotypes, and diversity index (DI) and D75 metrics. In TCRdb, clones were called once more from the public reads by CATT, and rows of identical DNA were later combined. TCRdb, rather than the study authors, made the V and J calls. The sample table lists approximately 50,000 delta-chain clones, approximately 1.8% of them with a count of one. The ten largest account for around 22% of the sample.

The V and J segments used are TRDV1 and TRDJ1; TRDD3 could be the D gene, as 6 bases match. The J gene comes from matching the DNA to germline here; TCRdb lacks it. The sequencing sample was made of gamma-delta T cells from blood. The sequence was obtained from a pool of human donors (malaria-infected and uninfected, not separated). The DNA sequence is TGTGCTCTTGGGGAACGTCTAAAAACTCCGCTGGGGTCTTCGTACACCGATAAACTCATCTTT. It is translated as CALGERLKTPLGSSYTDKLIF.